Detailed here is one T cell receptor (beta chain). This entry is derived from a study of blood T cell repertoires in COVID-19. Study in general: Some COVID-19 samples were acute and others convalescent; all came from the United States, Italy and Spain. The analysed material was cDNA or gDNA that came from T cells, B-cell-depleted T cells, or PBMCs.

In the source study's methods: Reference gene primer amplification in the assay estimated nucleated cell counts. The table came from immunoSEQ multiplex PCR; TCRdb's copy has only in-frame clones and leaves some out. The V and J calls and clone size were taken over from that table, and D and trimming were inferred from the DNA. The sample has some 160,000 clones, approximately 80% seen once. CDR1 is SQVTM, CDR2 ANQGSEA, per germline. The CDR3 length is 12 residues. Between the trimmed V and J ends, which lost 2 bases and 4 bases, there was a span of 9 bases. This chain joins TRBV29-1 and TRBJ2-7, with D possibly matching TRBD1 (5 bases). Sequences were obtained from peripheral blood. The TCR was taken from a human donor in a cohort sampled during active COVID-19. For the CDR3, the DNA is TGCAGCGTTGAATTCAGGGATTACGAGCAGTACTTC. It translates to CSVEFRDYEQYF.